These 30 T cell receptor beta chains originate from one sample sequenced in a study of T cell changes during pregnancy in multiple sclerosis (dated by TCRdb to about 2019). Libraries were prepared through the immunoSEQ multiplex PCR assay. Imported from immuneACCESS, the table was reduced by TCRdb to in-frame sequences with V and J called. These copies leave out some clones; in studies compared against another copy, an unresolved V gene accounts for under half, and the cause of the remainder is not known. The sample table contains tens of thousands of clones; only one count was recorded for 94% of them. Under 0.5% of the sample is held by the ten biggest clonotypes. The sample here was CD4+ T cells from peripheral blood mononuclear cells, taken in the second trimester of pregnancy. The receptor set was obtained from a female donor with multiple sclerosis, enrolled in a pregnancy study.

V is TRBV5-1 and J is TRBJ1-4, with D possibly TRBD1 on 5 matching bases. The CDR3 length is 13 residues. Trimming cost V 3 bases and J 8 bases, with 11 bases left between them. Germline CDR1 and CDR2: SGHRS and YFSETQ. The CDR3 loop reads CASSSDRIEKLFF. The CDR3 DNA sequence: TGCGCCAGCAGCTCTGACAGAATCGAAAAACTGTTTTTT.

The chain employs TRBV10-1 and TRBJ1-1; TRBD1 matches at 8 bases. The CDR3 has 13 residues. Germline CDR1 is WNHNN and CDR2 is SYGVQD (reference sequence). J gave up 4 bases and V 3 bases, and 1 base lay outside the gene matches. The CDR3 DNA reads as TGCGCCAGCAGTGAAACAGGGGGCACTGAAGCTTTCTTT. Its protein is CASSETGGTEAFF.

The CDR3 region is CASSPPGQINSPLHF. In nucleotides, the CDR3 is TGTGCCAGCAGCCCACCGGGACAAATTAATTCACCCCTCCACTTT. V usage is TRBV9 and J usage is TRBJ1-6; TRBD1 might be the D (6 bases). The germline CDR1 and CDR2 sequences are SGDLS and YYNGEE. CDR3 length: 15 residues. V lost 4 bases and J 6 bases, leaving 14 bases between the germline ends.

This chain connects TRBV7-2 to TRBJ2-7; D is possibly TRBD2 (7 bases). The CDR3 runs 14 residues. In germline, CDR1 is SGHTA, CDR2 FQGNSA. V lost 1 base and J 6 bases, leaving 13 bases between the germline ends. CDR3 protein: CASSLGGGAIEQYF. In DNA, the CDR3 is TGTGCCAGCAGCTTAGGAGGGGGGGCTATCGAGCAGTACTTC.

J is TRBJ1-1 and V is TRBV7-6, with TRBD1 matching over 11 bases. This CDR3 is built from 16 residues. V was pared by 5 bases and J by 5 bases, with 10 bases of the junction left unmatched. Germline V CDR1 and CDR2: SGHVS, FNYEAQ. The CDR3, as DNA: TGTGCCAGCAGCGTACGGACAGGGGGCCTGGGAACTGAAGCTTTCTTT. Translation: CASSVRTGGLGTEAFF.

CDR3 residues: CASSRRREKLFF. Written as DNA, the CDR3 is TGTGCCAGCAGTAGGAGGAGGGAAAAACTGTTTTTT. This sequence joins TRBV2 and TRBJ1-4, with unresolved D. The CDR3 length is 12 residues. Germline CDR1 reads SNHLY; CDR2 reads FYNNEI. V lost 5 bases and J lost 8, with 9 bases in between. The variable domain in full, with the rest retrieved from reference TRBV2 and TRBJ1-4, is EPEVTQTPSHQVTQMGQEVILRCVPISNHLYFYWYRQILGQKVEFLVSFYNNEISEKSEIFDDQFSVERPDGSNFTLKIRSTKLEDSAMYFCASSRRREKLFFGSGTQLSVL.

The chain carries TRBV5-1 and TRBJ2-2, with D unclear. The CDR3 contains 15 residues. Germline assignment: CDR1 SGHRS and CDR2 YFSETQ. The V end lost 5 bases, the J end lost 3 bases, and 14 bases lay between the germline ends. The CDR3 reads CASRSAPSDTGELFF. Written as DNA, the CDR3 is TGCGCCAGCAGGTCCGCCCCCTCGGACACCGGGGAGCTGTTTTTT.

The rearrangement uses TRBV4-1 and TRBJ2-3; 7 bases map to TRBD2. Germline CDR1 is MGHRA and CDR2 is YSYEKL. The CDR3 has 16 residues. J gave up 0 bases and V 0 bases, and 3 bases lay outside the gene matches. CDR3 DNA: TGCGCCAGCAGCCAAGAGGAGGGACTAAGCACAGATACGCAGTATTTT. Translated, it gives CASSQEEGLSTDTQYF.

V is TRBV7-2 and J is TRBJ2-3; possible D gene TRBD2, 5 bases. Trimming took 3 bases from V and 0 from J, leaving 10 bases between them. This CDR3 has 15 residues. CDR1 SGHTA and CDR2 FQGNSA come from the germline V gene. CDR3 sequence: CASSFSRVSTDTQYF. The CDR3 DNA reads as TGTGCCAGCAGCTTTTCGCGGGTTAGCACAGATACGCAGTATTTT.

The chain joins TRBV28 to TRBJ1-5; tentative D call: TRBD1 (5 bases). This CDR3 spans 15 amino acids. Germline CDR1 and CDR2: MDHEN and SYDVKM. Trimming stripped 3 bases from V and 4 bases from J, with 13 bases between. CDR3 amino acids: CASSFRGSGNQPQHF. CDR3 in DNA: TGTGCCAGCAGTTTCCGGGGCAGCGGGAATCAGCCCCAGCATTTT.

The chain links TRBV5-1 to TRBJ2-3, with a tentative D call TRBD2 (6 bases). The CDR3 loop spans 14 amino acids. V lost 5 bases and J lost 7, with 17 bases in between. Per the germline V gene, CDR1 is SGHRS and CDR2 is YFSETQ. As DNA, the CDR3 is TGCGCCAGCAGACGGGAGACCGGGGGACATACGCAGTATTTT. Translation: CASRRETGGHTQYF.

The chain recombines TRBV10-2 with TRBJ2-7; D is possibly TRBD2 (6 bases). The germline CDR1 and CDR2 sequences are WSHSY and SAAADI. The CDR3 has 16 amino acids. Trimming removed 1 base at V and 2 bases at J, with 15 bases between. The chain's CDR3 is CASSELGRLATYEQYF. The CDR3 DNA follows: TGCGCCAGCAGTGAGTTAGGGCGGCTAGCGACCTACGAGCAGTACTTC.

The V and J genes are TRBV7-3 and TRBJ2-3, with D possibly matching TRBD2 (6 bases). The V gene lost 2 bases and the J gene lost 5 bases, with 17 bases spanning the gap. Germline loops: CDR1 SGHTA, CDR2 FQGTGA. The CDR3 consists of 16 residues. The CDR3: CASSLQRLGVGDTQYF. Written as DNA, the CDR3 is TGTGCCAGCAGCTTACAAAGACTAGGAGTGGGAGATACGCAGTATTTT.

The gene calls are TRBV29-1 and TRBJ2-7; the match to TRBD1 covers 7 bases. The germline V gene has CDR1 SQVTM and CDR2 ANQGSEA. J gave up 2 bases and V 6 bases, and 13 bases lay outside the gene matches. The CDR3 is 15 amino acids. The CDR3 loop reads CSVRPDRWGTYEQYF. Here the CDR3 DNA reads TGCAGCGTCCGTCCGGACAGGTGGGGGACCTACGAGCAGTACTTC.

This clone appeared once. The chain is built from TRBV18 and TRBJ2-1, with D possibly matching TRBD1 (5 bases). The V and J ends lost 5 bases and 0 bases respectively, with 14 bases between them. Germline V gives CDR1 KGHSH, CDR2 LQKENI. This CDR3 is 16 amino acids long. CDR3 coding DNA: TGTGCCAGCTCAGCCACGGACACGAGCTCCTACAATGAGCAGTTCTTC. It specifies CASSATDTSSYNEQFF.

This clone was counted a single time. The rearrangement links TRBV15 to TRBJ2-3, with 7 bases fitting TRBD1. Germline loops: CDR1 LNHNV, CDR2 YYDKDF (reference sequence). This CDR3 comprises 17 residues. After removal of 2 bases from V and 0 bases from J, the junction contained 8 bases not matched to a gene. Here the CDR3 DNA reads TGTGCCACCAGCAGACCCGAGACAGGGCATAGCACAGATACGCAGTATTTT. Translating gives CATSRPETGHSTDTQYF.

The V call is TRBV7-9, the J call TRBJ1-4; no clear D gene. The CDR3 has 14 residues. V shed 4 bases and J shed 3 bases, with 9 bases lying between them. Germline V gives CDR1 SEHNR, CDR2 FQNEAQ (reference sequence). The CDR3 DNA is TGTGCCAGCAGCTCCCCAGGCCCTAATGAAAAACTGTTTTTT. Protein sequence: CASSSPGPNEKLFF. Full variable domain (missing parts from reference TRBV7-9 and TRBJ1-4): DTGVSQNPRHKITKRGQNVTFRCDPISEHNRLYWYRQTLGQGPEFLTYFQNEAQLEKSRLLSDRFSAERPKGSFSTLEIQRTEQGDSAMYLCASSSPGPNEKLFFGSGTQLSVL.

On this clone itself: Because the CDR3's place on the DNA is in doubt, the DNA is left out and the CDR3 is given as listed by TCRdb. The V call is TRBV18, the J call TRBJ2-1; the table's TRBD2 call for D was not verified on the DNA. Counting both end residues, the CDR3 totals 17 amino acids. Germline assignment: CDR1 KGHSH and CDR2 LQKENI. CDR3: CASSPLVASGAIVGKFF.

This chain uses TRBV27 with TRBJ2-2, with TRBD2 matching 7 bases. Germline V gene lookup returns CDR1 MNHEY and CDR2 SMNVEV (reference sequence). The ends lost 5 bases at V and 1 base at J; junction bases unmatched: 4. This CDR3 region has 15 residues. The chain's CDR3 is CASSRLAVNTGELFF. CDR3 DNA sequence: TGTGCCAGCAGTAGGCTAGCGGTGAACACCGGGGAGCTGTTTTTT.

CDR3 region: CASIRQGGGANEQFF. Here the CDR3 DNA reads TGTGCCAGCATCCGACAGGGGGGAGGTGCCAATGAGCAGTTCTTC. V and J are TRBV2 and TRBJ2-1, with TRBD1 matching over 9 bases. Trimming at V came to 7 bases and at J to 6 bases, leaving 10 bases not matched to a gene. Germline V gives CDR1 SNHLY, CDR2 FYNNEI. This CDR3 comprises 15 residues.

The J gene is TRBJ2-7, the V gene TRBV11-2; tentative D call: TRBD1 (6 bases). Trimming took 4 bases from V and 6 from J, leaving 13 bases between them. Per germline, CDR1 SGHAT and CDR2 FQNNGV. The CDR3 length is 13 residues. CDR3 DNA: TGTGCCAGCAGCTCTATCAGGGGTTTCGAGCAGTACTTC. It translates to CASSSIRGFEQYF.

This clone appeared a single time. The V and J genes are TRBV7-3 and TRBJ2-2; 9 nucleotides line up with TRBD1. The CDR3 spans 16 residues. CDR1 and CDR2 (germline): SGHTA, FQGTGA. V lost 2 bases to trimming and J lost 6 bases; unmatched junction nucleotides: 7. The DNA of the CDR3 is TGTGCCAGCAGCTTATCTGGGACAGGGCAAGCCGGGGAGCTGTTTTTT. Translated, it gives CASSLSGTGQAGELFF. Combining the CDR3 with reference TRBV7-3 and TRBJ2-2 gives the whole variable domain GAGVSQTPSNKVTEKGKYVELRCDPISGHTALYWYRQSLGQGPEFLIYFQGTGAADDSGLPNDRFFAVRPEGSVSTLKIQRTERGDSAVYLCASSLSGTGQAGELFFGEGSRLTVL.

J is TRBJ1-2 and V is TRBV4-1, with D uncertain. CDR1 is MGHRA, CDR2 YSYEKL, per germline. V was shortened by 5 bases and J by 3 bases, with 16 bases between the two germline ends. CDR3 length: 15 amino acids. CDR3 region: CASSEGSGDYYGYTF. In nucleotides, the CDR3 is TGCGCCAGCAGCGAAGGGTCCGGGGATTACTATGGCTACACCTTC.

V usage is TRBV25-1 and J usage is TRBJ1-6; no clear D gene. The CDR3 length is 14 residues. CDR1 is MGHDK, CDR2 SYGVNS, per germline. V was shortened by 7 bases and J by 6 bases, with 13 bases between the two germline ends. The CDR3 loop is CASKKDASNSPLHF. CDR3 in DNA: TGTGCCAGCAAAAAAGATGCGTCTAATTCACCCCTCCACTTT.

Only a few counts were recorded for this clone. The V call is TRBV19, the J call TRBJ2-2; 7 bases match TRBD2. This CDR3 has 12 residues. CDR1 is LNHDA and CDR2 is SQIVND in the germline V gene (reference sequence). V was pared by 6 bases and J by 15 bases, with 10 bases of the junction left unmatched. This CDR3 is CASSPRGGTLFF. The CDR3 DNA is TGTGCCAGTAGCCCACGCGGGGGAACATTGTTTTTT. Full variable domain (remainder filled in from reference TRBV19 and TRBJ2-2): DGGITQSPKYLFRKEGQNVTLSCEQNLNHDAMYWYRQDPGQGLRLIYYSQIVNDFQKGDIAEGYSVSREKKESFPLTVTSAQKNPTAFYLCASSPRGGTLFFGEGSRLTVL.

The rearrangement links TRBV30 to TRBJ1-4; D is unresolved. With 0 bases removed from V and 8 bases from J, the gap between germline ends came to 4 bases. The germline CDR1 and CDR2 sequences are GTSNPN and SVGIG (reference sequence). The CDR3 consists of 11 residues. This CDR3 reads CAWSVGEKLFF. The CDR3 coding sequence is TGTGCCTGGAGTGTTGGCGAAAAACTGTTTTTT.

CDR3 nucleotide sequence: TGTGCCAGCAGCTTAGGCGGGTACACCGGGGAGCTGTTTTTT. Protein sequence: CASSLGGYTGELFF. The gene calls are TRBV11-3 and TRBJ2-2; maybe TRBD2 (5 bases). Trimming took off 1 base at V and 3 bases at J, with 6 bases between the two ends. Germline loops: CDR1 SGHNT, CDR2 YENEEA. The CDR3 is made up of 14 amino acids.

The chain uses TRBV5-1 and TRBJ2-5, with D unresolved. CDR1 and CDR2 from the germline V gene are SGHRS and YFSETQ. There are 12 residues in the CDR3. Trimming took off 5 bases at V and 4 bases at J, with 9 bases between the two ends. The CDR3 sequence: CASSYSAETQYF. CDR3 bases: TGCGCCAGCAGTTACAGTGCAGAGACCCAGTACTTC.

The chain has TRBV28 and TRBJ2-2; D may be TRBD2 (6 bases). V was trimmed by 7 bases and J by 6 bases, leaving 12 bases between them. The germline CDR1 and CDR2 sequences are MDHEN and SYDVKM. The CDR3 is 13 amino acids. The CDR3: CASTSRLAGELFF. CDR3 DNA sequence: TGTGCCAGCACCTCGAGACTAGCCGGGGAGCTGTTTTTT.

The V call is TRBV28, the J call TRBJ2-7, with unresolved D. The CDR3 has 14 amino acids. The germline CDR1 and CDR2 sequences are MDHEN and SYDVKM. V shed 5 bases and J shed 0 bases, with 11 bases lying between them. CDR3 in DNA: TGTGCCAGCAGTCCCCCCCGGAGCTCCTACGAGCAGTACTTC. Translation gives CASSPPRSSYEQYF.